A selection of T cell receptor beta chains follows, all from one sample in a study of radiotherapy plus CTLA-4 blockade in lung cancer. The method was immunoSEQ multiplex PCR; TCRdb's version includes in-frame clones alone and lacks a portion of them. The sample holds around 31,000 clones, more than 75% seen once. The sequences come from peripheral blood, collected from a patient treated with radiotherapy plus ipilimumab. The source is a human donor with non-small cell lung cancer who had stable disease on radiotherapy plus ipilimumab. Both conserved end residues are part of each CDR3. The order of the fields is V gene, D gene, J gene, clone size, CDR3 protein, CDR3 DNA. D genes are given only for firm matches. Clone size is not always given. Where it is, it says once, few, many or a class for expanded clones.

TRBV5-1	TRBD2	TRBJ2-1	-	CASSSAPTGGNEQFF	TGCGCCAGCAGCTCGGCCCCGACGGGGGGCAATGAGCAGTTCTTC
TRBV30	-	TRBJ2-7	-	CAWRLGGYEQYF	TGTGCCTGGAGGTTAGGGGGCTACGAGCAGTACTTC
TRBV7-8	-	TRBJ1-5	few	CASSSLDRGAPNQPQHF	TGTGCCAGCAGCTCCCTAGACCGGGGGGCCCCCAATCAGCCCCAGCATTTT
TRBV28	-	TRBJ1-3	-	CASSDLQGSVSGNTIYF	TGTGCCAGCAGCGACCTCCAAGGGTCAGTCTCTGGAAACACCATATATTTT
TRBV19	-	TRBJ1-5	-	CASSMSVSNQPQHF	TGTGCCAGTAGTATGTCAGTCAGCAATCAGCCCCAGCATTTT
TRBV5-8	-	TRBJ1-1	once	CASSLDYRKNTEAFF	TGTGCCAGCAGCTTGGACTACCGAAAGAACACTGAAGCTTTCTTT
TRBV5-1	TRBD1	TRBJ2-1	-	CASSTSGTGSNEQFF	TGCGCCAGCAGCACCTCCGGGACAGGGAGCAATGAGCAGTTCTTC
TRBV6-1	-	TRBJ2-3	-	CASSEGVAPDTQYF	TGTGCCAGCAGTGAAGGGGTTGCACCAGATACGCAGTATTTT
TRBV5-1	-	TRBJ2-1	-	CASSAGRRSSYNEQFF	TGCGCCAGCAGCGCCGGTCGCCGGAGCTCCTACAATGAGCAGTTCTTC
TRBV1	-	TRBJ1-2	-	CTSSKGQGCYGYTF	TGCACCAGCAGCAAGGGACAGGGGTGCTATGGCTACACCTTC
TRBV29-1	-	TRBJ1-1	-	CSVNLDWGNTEAFF	TGCAGCGTTAACCTCGACTGGGGGAACACTGAAGCTTTCTTT
TRBV28	-	TRBJ1-4	-	CASVRGGSEKLFF	TGTGCCAGCGTTAGGGGTGGATCTGAAAAACTGTTTTTT
TRBV4-2	-	TRBJ2-7	-	CASSQEEGPSYEQYF	TGTGCCAGCAGCCAAGAGGAGGGGCCATCCTACGAGCAGTACTTC
TRBV14	-	TRBJ1-2	-	CASSQDRTPYGYTF	TGTGCCAGCAGCCAAGATCGGACCCCCTATGGCTACACCTTC
TRBV10-3	TRBD1	TRBJ1-3	-	CATWTGSGNTIYF	TGTGCCACCTGGACAGGGTCTGGAAACACCATATATTTT
TRBV11-2	-	TRBJ1-1	-	CASSLFRTGLMNTEAFF	TGTGCCAGCAGCTTATTTAGGACGGGGCTAATGAACACTGAAGCTTTCTTT
TRBV5-1	TRBD1	TRBJ1-2	-	CASSSGTGEVGYTF	TGCGCCAGCAGCTCCGGGACAGGGGAGGTCGGCTACACCTTC
TRBV5-6	-	TRBJ1-2	few	CASSLAGTNGYTF	TGTGCCAGCAGCTTGGCAGGGACTAATGGCTACACCTTC
TRBV18	-	TRBJ1-6	-	CASSRQDRNRYNSPLHF	TGTGCCAGCTCACGGCAGGACAGAAACCGCTATAATTCACCCCTCCACTTT
TRBV4-1	TRBD1	TRBJ1-2	-	CASRPGTGGYGYTF	TGCGCCAGCAGGCCCGGGACAGGGGGCTATGGCTACACCTTC
TRBV6-5	-	TRBJ2-3	few	CASSSRGRVDTQYF	TGTGCCAGCAGTTCCCGGGGCAGGGTAGATACGCAGTATTTT
TRBV5-1	TRBD2	TRBJ2-2	few	CASSLASGNTGELFF	TGCGCCAGCAGCTTGGCTAGCGGGAACACCGGGGAGCTGTTTTTT
TRBV28	TRBD1	TRBJ2-2	-	CATKDRAYTGELFF	TGTGCCACCAAGGACAGGGCCTACACCGGGGAGCTGTTTTTT
TRBV6-5	-	TRBJ1-5	-	CASSRGGGMQPQHF	TGTGCCAGCAGTAGGGGGGGCGGGATGCAGCCCCAGCATTTT
TRBV9	-	TRBJ2-2	-	CASSALSGRLNTGELFF	TGTGCCAGCAGCGCGCTGTCCGGGCGGTTGAACACCGGGGAGCTGTTTTTT
TRBV12-5	TRBD1	TRBJ1-1	-	CASGLGRQGAGRNTEAFF	TGTGCTAGTGGTTTGGGAAGACAGGGGGCAGGGAGGAACACTGAAGCTTTCTTT
TRBV12-2	-	TRBJ2-2	-	CASRLGGCTGELFF	TGTGCAAGTCGCTTAGGGGGTTGCACCGGGGAGCTGTTTTTT
TRBV15	-	TRBJ1-4	once	CATSRVRFEGSEKLFF	TGTGCCACCAGCAGAGTCCGTTTTGAAGGCAGTGAAAAACTGTTTTTT
TRBV10-1	-	TRBJ2-3	-	CASSGVETDTQYF	TGCGCCAGCAGTGGGGTGGAGACAGATACGCAGTATTTT
TRBV9	TRBD1	TRBJ2-7	-	CASSTSGGIRDEQYF	TGTGCCAGCAGCACCTCAGGGGGCATCCGGGACGAGCAGTACTTC
TRBV7-2	-	TRBJ1-3	-	CASSSQGPGNTIYF	TGTGCCAGCAGCTCACAGGGACCTGGAAACACCATATATTTT
TRBV10-2	-	TRBJ1-1	once	CASSHPPKSMTEAFF	TGCGCCAGCAGCCACCCCCCCAAATCTATGACTGAAGCTTTCTTT
TRBV7-9	TRBD1	TRBJ1-1	once	CASRGTADTEAFF	TGTGCCAGCAGGGGGACAGCTGACACTGAAGCTTTCTTT
TRBV9	-	TRBJ1-1	-	CASSVVASAMKNTEAFF	TGTGCCAGCAGCGTAGTGGCGTCGGCCATGAAGAACACTGAAGCTTTCTTT
TRBV4-3	-	TRBJ1-2	-	CASSHDRLEGYGYTF	TGCGCCAGCAGCCACGATAGGCTTGAGGGCTATGGCTACACCTTC
TRBV5-6	-	TRBJ1-1	-	CASSLVSTGNTEAFF	TGTGCCAGCAGCTTGGTGAGCACGGGGAACACTGAAGCTTTCTTT
TRBV6-5	-	TRBJ1-2	few	CASSSRNPANYGYTF	TGTGCCAGCAGTTCCCGTAACCCCGCTAACTATGGCTACACCTTC
TRBV18	-	TRBJ1-1	-	CASSPIQASNTEAFF	TGTGCCAGCTCACCAATTCAGGCCTCGAACACTGAAGCTTTCTTT
TRBV5-1	-	TRBJ2-3	-	CASSLGLPTDTQYF	TGCGCCAGCAGCTTGGGACTCCCCACAGATACGCAGTATTTT
TRBV10-1	-	TRBJ1-1	-	CASSESGTWGTEAFF	TGCGCCAGCAGTGAATCAGGGACCTGGGGCACTGAAGCTTTCTTT
TRBV19	-	TRBJ1-4	few	CASTRIESRDEKLFF	TGTGCCAGCACCCGGATAGAGTCTCGTGATGAAAAACTGTTTTTT
TRBV29-1	-	TRBJ1-1	-	CSGSRDNTEAFF	TGCAGCGGGAGTCGGGACAACACTGAAGCTTTCTTT
TRBV28	TRBD1	TRBJ1-2	-	CASSLAGGGYGYTF	TGTGCCAGCAGTTTAGCAGGGGGCGGCTATGGCTACACCTTC
TRBV7-3	-	TRBJ1-2	-	CASSPSRVVGGYTF	TGTGCCAGCAGCCCTAGTAGGGTGGTCGGTGGCTACACCTTC
TRBV6-5	-	TRBJ2-7	-	CASMTGSSYEQYF	TGTGCCAGCATGACGGGGAGCTCCTACGAGCAGTACTTC
TRBV7-3	TRBD1	TRBJ1-1	-	CASSQGTGLNTEAFF	TGTGCCAGCAGCCAAGGGACAGGGCTGAACACTGAAGCTTTCTTT
TRBV2	-	TRBJ1-3	-	CASRTDNSGNTIYF	TGTGCCAGCAGGACGGACAACTCTGGAAACACCATATATTTT
TRBV28	TRBD2	TRBJ2-1	once	CASSLASGSSYNEQFF	TGTGCCAGCAGTTTAGCTAGCGGGAGCTCCTACAATGAGCAGTTCTTC
TRBV7-2	TRBD1	TRBJ1-2	once	CASSLVDRGTNGYTF	TGTGCCAGCAGCTTAGTCGACAGGGGAACTAATGGCTACACCTTC
TRBV7-6	TRBD1	TRBJ1-1	-	CASSSGQGQGTEAFF	TGTGCCAGCAGCTCGGGACAGGGGCAGGGGACTGAAGCTTTCTTT
TRBV7-6	-	TRBJ2-5	-	CASSLAGGKETQYF	TGTGCCAGCAGCTTAGCTGGCGGCAAAGAGACCCAGTACTTC
TRBV10-2	TRBD1	TRBJ1-1	-	CASSDQTGGGTEAFF	TGCGCCAGCAGTGACCAGACAGGGGGCGGCACTGAAGCTTTCTTT
TRBV7-2	TRBD2	TRBJ2-3	-	CASSLVASGGVGTDTQYF	TGTGCCAGCAGCTTGGTTGCTAGCGGGGGGGTAGGCACAGATACGCAGTATTTT
TRBV25-1	-	TRBJ2-1	-	CASSELTGSYNEQFF	TGTGCCAGCAGTGAACTGACAGGATCCTACAATGAGCAGTTCTTC
TRBV6-5	-	TRBJ1-1	-	CASSYFGDTEAFF	TGTGCCAGCAGTTACTTCGGAGACACTGAAGCTTTCTTT
TRBV7-9	-	TRBJ1-2	-	CASSLGAVYGYTF	TGTGCCAGCAGCTTAGGGGCGGTCTATGGCTACACCTTC
TRBV6-5	-	TRBJ1-6	-	CASSYMVHNSPLHF	TGTGCCAGCAGTTACATGGTTCATAATTCACCCCTCCACTTT